This TCR beta chain came from a study of cytomegalovirus exposure and HLA in healthy donors. Findings of the study overall: Common viral pathogens (according to a later analysis) appeared linked to several of the most significant clusters. According to the study, roughly 160 TCR beta chains were cytomegalovirus-associated. Earlier analysis looked at TCR beta V segments, and most were productive about 90% or about 30% of the time.

The PCR made use of 60 Vbeta and 13 Jbeta primers. Assay used: immunoSEQ multiplex PCR; TCRdb lists only in-frame clones, some missing. The profile shows around 93,000 clones, approximately 80% of them singletons. This clone was counted only a few times. Its antigen is as yet unknown. One end of the junction fails to match germline, which may point to a read error. The CDR3 length is 14 residues. Germline V gene lookup returns CDR1 SSHAT and CDR2 FNYEAQ (reference sequence). The sequencing input was PBMCs. V is TRBV7-7 and J is TRBJ2-5; D gene uncertain. This sequence originates from a man over 45 in good health and CMV-seronegative. CDR3 in DNA: TGTGCTAGCAGCTCCGGTGCCGATGGAGAGACCCAGTACTTC. Residues: CASSSGADGETQYF.